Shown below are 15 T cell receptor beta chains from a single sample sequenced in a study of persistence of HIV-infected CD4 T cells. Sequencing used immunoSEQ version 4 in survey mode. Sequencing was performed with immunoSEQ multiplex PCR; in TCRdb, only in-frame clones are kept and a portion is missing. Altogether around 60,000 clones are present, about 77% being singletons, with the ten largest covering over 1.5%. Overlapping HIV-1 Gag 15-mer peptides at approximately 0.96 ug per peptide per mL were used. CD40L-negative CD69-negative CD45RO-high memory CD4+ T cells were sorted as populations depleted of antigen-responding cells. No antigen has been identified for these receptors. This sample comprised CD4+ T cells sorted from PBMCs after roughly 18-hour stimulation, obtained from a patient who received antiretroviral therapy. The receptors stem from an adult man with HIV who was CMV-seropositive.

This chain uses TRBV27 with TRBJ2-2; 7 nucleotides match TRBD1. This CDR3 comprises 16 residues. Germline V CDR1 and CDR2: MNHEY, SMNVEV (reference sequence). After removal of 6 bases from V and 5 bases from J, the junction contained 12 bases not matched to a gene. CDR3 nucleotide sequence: TGTGCCAGCAGACTACAGGGGCGATCGGGAACCGGGGAGCTGTTTTTT. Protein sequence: CASRLQGRSGTGELFF.

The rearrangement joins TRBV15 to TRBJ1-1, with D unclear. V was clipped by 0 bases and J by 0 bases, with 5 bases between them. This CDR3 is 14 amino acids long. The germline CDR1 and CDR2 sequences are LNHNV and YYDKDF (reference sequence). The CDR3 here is CATSRDIVNTEAFF. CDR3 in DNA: TGTGCCACCAGCAGAGATATAGTGAACACTGAAGCTTTCTTT.

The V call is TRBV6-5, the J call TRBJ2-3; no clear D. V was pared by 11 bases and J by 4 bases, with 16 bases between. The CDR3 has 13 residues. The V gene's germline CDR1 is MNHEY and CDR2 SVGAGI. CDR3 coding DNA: TGTGCCGTCGCGCCTCCGAAGGCAGATACGCAGTATTTT. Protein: CAVAPPKADTQYF.

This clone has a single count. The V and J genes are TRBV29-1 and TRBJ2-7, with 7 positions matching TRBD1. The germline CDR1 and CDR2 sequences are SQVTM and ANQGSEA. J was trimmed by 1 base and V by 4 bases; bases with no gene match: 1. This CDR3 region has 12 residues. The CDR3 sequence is CSVGDSSYEQYF. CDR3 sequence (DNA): TGCAGCGTTGGGGACAGTTCCTACGAGCAGTACTTC.

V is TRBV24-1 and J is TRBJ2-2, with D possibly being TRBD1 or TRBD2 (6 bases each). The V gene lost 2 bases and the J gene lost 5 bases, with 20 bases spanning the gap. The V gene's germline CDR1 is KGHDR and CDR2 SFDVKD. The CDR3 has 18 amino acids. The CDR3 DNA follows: TGTGCCACCAGTGATTCCGCGAGGGGGGTCCGGAGAACCGGGGAGCTGTTTTTT. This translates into CATSDSARGVRRTGELFF.

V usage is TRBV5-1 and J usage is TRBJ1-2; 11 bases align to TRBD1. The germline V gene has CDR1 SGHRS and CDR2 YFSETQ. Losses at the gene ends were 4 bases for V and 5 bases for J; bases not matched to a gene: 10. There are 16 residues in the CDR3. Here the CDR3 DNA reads TGCGCCAGCAGCCCCGGACAGGGGGCGTTATGGTATGGCTACACCTTC. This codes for CASSPGQGALWYGYTF.

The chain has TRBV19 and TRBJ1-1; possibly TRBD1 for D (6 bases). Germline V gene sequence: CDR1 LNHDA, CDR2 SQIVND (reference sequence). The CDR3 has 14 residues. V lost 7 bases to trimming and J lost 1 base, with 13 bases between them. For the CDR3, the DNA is TGTGCCAGTAAATTTTCAGGGGCGAACACTGAAGCTTTCTTT. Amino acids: CASKFSGANTEAFF. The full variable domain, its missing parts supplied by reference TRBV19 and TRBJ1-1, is DGGITQSPKYLFRKEGQNVTLSCEQNLNHDAMYWYRQDPGQGLRLIYYSQIVNDFQKGDIAEGYSVSREKKESFPLTVTSAQKNPTAFYLCASKFSGANTEAFFGQGTRLTVV.

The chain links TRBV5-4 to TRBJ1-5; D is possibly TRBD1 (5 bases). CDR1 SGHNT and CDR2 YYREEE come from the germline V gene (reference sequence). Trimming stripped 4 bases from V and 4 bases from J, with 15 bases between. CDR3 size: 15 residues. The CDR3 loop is CASSDGRGGNQPQHF. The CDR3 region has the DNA TGTGCCAGCAGCGATGGCCGGGGGGGGAATCAGCCCCAGCATTTT.

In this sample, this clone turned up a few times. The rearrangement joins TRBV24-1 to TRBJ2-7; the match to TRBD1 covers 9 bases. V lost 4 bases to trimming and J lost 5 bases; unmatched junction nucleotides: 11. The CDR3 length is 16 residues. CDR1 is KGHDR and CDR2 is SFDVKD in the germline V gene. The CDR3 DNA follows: TGTGCCACCAGTGACAGGACAGGGGTAAATTTTCACGAGCAGTACTTC. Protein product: CATSDRTGVNFHEQYF.

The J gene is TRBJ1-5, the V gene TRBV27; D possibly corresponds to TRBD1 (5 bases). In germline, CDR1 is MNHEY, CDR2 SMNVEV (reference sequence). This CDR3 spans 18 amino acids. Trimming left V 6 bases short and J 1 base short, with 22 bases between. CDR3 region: CASSPREVGTGSNQPQHF. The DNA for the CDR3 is TGTGCCAGCAGCCCCCGGGAGGTAGGGACCGGAAGCAATCAGCCCCAGCATTTT.

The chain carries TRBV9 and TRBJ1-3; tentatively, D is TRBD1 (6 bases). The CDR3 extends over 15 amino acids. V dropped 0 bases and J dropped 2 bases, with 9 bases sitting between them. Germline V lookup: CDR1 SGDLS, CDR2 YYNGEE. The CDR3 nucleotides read TGTGCCAGCAGCGTAGCCGAGGGGGCTGGAAACACCATATATTTT. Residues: CASSVAEGAGNTIYF.

CDR3 nucleotide sequence: TGTGCCAGCAAGACCACCGGGAGCCCCACTGAAGCTTTCTTT. Translating gives CASKTTGSPTEAFF. The V and J genes are TRBV6-5 and TRBJ1-1; D gene ambiguous. Trimming stripped 7 bases from V and 4 bases from J, with 16 bases between. The CDR3 runs to 14 residues. CDR1 and CDR2 from the germline V gene are MNHEY and SVGAGI.

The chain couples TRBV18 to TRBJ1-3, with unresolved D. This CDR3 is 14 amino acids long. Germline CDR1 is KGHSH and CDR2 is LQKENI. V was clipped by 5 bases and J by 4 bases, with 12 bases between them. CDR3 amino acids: CASSSLSSGNTIYF. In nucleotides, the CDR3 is TGTGCCAGCTCATCCCTTAGTAGCGGAAACACCATATATTTT.

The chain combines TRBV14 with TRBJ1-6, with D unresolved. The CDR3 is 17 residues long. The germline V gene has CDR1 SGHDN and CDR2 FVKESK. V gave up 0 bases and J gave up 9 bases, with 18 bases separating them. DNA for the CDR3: TGTGCCAGCAGCCAAGATCGGACTTCTCTCCGAGGTTCACCCCTCCACTTT. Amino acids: CASSQDRTSLRGSPLHF.

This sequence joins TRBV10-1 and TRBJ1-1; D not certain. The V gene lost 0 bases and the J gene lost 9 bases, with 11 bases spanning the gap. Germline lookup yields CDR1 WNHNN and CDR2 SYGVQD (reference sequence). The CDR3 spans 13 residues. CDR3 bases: TGCGCCAGCAGTGAGTCGTCAGAGCCTCAAGCTTTCTTT. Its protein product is CASSESSEPQAFF.